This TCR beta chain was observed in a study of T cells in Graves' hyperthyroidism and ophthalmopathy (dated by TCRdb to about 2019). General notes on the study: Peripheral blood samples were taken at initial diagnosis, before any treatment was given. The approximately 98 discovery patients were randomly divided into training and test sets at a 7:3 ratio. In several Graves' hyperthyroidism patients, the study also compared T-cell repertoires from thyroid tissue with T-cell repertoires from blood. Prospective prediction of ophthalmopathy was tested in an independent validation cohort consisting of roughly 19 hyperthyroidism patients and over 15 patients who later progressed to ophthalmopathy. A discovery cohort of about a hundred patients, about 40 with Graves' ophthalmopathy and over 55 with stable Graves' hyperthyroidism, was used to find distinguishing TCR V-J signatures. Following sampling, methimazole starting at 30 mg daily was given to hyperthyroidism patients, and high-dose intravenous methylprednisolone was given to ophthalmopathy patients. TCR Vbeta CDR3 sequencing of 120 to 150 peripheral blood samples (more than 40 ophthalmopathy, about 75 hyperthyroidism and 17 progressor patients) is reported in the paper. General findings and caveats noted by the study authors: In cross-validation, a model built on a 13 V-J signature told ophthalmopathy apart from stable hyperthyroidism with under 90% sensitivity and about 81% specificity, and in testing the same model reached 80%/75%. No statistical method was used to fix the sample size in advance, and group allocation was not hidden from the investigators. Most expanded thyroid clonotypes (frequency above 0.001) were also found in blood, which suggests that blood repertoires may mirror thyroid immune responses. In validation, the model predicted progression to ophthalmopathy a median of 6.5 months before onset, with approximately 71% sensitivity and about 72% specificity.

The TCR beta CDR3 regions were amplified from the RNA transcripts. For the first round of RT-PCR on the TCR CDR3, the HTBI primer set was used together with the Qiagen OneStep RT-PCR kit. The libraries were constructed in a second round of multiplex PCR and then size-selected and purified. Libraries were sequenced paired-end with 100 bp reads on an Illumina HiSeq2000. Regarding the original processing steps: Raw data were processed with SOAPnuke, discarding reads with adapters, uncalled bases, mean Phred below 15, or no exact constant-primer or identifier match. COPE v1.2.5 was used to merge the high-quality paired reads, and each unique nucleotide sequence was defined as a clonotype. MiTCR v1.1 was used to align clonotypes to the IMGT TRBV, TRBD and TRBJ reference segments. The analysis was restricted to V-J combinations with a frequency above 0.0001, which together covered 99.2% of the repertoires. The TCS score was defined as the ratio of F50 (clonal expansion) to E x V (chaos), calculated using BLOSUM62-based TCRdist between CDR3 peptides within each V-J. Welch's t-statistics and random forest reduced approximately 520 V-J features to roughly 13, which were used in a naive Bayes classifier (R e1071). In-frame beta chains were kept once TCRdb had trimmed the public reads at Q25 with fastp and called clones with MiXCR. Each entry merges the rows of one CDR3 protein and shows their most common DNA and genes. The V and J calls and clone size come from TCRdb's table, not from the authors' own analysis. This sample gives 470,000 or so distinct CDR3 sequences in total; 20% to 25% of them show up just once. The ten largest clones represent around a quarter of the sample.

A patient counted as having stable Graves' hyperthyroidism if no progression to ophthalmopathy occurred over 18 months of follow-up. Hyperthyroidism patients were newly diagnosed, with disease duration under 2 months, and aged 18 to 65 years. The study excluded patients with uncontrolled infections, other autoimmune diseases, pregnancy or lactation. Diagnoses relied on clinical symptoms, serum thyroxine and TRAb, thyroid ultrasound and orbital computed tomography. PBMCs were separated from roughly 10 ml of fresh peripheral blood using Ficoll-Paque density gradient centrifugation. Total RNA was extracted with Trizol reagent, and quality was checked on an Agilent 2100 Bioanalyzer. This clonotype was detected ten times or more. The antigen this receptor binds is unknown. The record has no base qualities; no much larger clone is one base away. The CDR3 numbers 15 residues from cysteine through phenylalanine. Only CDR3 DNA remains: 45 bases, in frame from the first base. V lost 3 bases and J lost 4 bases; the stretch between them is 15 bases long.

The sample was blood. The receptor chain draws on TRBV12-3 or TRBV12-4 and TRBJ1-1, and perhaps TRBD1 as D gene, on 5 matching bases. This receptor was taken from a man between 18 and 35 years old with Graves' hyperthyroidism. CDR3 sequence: CASSLGRGVGTEAFF. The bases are TGTGCCAGCAGTTTGGGTAGAGGGGTAGGCACTGAAGCTTTCTTT.